These 25 T cell receptor beta chains were all obtained from the same sample, sequenced in a study of CD8 T cells in ankylosing spondylitis. Via MiXCR, TCRdb re-called the 5' RACE reads, giving one row per CDR3 protein. The sample yields around 120,000 distinct CDR3 sequences, around 13% seen once. The specimen was blood, either unsorted or a sorted T cell fraction (not recorded which). The source of these receptors is a female donor with ankylosing spondylitis or in good health (not recorded which).

This clonotype was counted many times. The rearrangement links TRBV12-3 or TRBV12-4 to TRBJ2-1; a possible D gene is TRBD1 (6 bases). Deletions cut 2 bases from V and 8 bases from J, with 16 bases between. The CDR3 runs to 15 residues. This CDR3 reads CASSLWQNQGYEQFF. DNA for the CDR3: TGTGCCAGCAGTTTATGGCAAAACCAGGGGTATGAGCAGTTCTTC.

This clonotype was observed a handful of times. The V and J genes are TRBV10-3 and TRBJ2-5; a possible D gene is TRBD1 (6 bases). Between the trimmed V and J ends, which lost 6 bases and 0 bases, there was a span of 11 bases. This CDR3 spans 14 amino acids. CDR1 is ENHRY, CDR2 SYGVKD, per germline. In DNA, the CDR3 is TGTGCCATCAGACCCGACAGGCACCAAGAGACCCAGTACTTC. Its translation: CAIRPDRHQETQYF.

V gene TRBV28 combines with J gene TRBJ2-7, with TRBD1 matching over 9 bases. Germline trimming cut 6 bases from V and 0 bases from J; bases unmatched to any gene: 6. This CDR3 is built from 15 residues. Germline lookup yields CDR1 MDHEN and CDR2 SYDVKM. The CDR3 protein is CASSYGTGISYEQYF. The CDR3 DNA follows: TGTGCCAGCAGCTACGGGACAGGGATCTCCTACGAGCAGTACTTC. The whole variable domain, filled in from reference TRBV28 and TRBJ2-7, reads DVKVTQSSRYLVKRTGEKVFLECVQDMDHENMFWYRQDPGLGLRLIYFSYDVKMKEKGDIPEGYSVSREKKERFSLILESASTNQTSMYLCASSYGTGISYEQYFGPGTRLTVT.

The V call is TRBV7-6, the J call TRBJ2-3; the match to TRBD2 covers 12 bases. This CDR3 is 16 amino acids long. Per germline, CDR1 SGHVS and CDR2 FNYEAQ. J lost 6 bases, V lost 0 bases, and 4 bases had no gene match. Here the CDR3 reads CASSLALAGGPDTQYF. CDR3 bases: TGTGCCAGCAGCTTAGCGCTAGCGGGAGGGCCGGATACGCAGTATTTT.

This clonotype came up a few times. CDR3 sequence reads: CASSEGNLYEQYF. CDR3 in DNA: TGCGCCAGCAGTGAGGGCAACCTCTACGAGCAGTACTTC. V gene TRBV10-2 combines with J gene TRBJ2-7; no clear D. There are 13 residues in the CDR3. From germline, CDR1 is WSHSY and CDR2 SAAADI. V lost 2 bases and J lost 3, with 8 bases in between.

The rearrangement uses TRBV5-1 and TRBJ2-3; D is uncertain. The CDR3 extends over 16 amino acids. Between the trimmed V and J ends, which lost 0 bases and 0 bases, there was a span of 11 bases. CDR1 and CDR2 from the germline V gene are SGHRS and YFSETQ. In DNA, the CDR3 is TGCGCCAGCAGCTTGGACCTTAGAGCTAGCACAGATACGCAGTATTTT. Its protein is CASSLDLRASTDTQYF.

At least ten counts were recorded for this clonotype. V gene TRBV24-1 combines with J gene TRBJ2-1, with TRBD2 matching 8 bases. The CDR3 totals 19 residues. With 3 bases clipped from V and 7 bases from J, the junction kept 19 bases outside the gene matches. Germline assignment: CDR1 KGHDR and CDR2 SFDVKD. Here the CDR3 reads CATSDRDRGGLSASNEQFF. The CDR3 nucleotides read TGTGCCACCAGTGATAGAGATCGGGGGGGCCTATCGGCGTCAAATGAGCAGTTCTTC.

This clonotype was counted a few times. This chain links TRBV12-3 or TRBV12-4 with TRBJ1-1; D is ambiguous. V dropped 3 bases and J dropped 4 bases, with 15 bases sitting between them. This CDR3 is built from 15 residues. CDR3 sequence (DNA): TGTGCCAGCAGTTTGAGTGCGGTGTTAGGCACTGAAGCTTTCTTT. Translating gives CASSLSAVLGTEAFF.

This clonotype was detected a few times. The gene calls are TRBV7-2 and TRBJ1-1, with unresolved D. The CDR3 runs 14 residues. Germline V lookup: CDR1 SGHTA, CDR2 FQGNSA. V lost 7 bases to trimming and J lost 0 bases, with 12 bases between them. CDR3 amino acids: CASKMGIMNTEAFF. For the CDR3, the DNA is TGTGCCAGCAAGATGGGAATTATGAACACTGAAGCTTTCTTT.

The sample holds many counts of this clonotype. The V gene is TRBV5-1, the J gene TRBJ2-3; D is perhaps TRBD1 (6 bases). Germline V lookup: CDR1 SGHRS, CDR2 YFSETQ. The CDR3 contains 14 residues. Trimming removed 4 bases at V and 2 bases at J, with 11 bases between. The CDR3 spells CASSPGTNTDTQYF. DNA for the CDR3: TGCGCCAGCAGCCCCGGGACAAACACAGATACGCAGTATTTT.

In its sample, this clonotype was seen many times. The chain employs TRBV12-3 or TRBV12-4 and TRBJ2-3; D is perhaps TRBD1 or TRBD2 (5 bases each). V lost 3 bases, J lost 13 bases, and 11 bases lay in between. The CDR3 has 11 residues. CDR3 coding DNA: TGTGCCAGCAGTTTGGGACGCCAGGAGTATTTT. This codes for CASSLGRQEYF.

This clonotype was found many times. V gene TRBV5-1 combines with J gene TRBJ1-3, with D hard to call. Germline V CDR1 and CDR2: SGHRS, YFSETQ. This CDR3 is built from 15 residues. V lost 0 bases and J 1 base, leaving 8 bases between the germline ends. The CDR3 here is CASSLAVPSGNTIYF. DNA of the CDR3: TGCGCCAGCAGCTTGGCGGTGCCTTCTGGAAACACCATATATTTT.

This clonotype occurred a few times. The V and J genes are TRBV6-6 and TRBJ2-5; D is ambiguous. Germline CDR1 MNHNY, CDR2 SVGAGI (reference sequence). The V and J ends lost 0 bases and 5 bases respectively, with 4 bases between them. The CDR3 length is 12 residues. The CDR3, as DNA: TGTGCCAGCAGTTACTCCCAGGAGACCCAGTACTTC. The encoded protein is CASSYSQETQYF.

This clonotype was detected a few times. The V and J genes are TRBV20-1 and TRBJ1-5; possible D gene TRBD1, 5 bases. In germline, CDR1 is DFQATT, CDR2 SNEGSKA (reference sequence). This CDR3 contains 13 residues. Trimming removed 5 bases at V and 2 bases at J, with 10 bases between. CDR3 bases: TGCAGTGCTGGCCTGGGGGGCAATCAGCCCCAGCATTTT. Amino acid sequence: CSAGLGGNQPQHF.

This clonotype was detected only a few times. The chain links TRBV6-2 or TRBV6-3 to TRBJ2-6; D is unresolved. This CDR3 is built from 16 residues. Between the trimmed V and J ends, which lost 8 bases and 3 bases, there was a span of 17 bases. From germline, CDR1 is MNHEY and CDR2 SVGEGT. CDR3: CASARALVSGANVLTF. Written as DNA, the CDR3 is TGTGCCAGCGCAAGAGCTCTAGTGAGTGGGGCCAACGTCCTGACTTTC.

The rearrangement uses TRBV5-1 and TRBJ2-6; 15 bases fit TRBD2. Germline CDR1 and CDR2: SGHRS and YFSETQ. This CDR3 has 18 residues. The ends lost 6 bases at V and 2 bases at J; junction bases unmatched: 6. CDR3 DNA: TGCGCCAGCAACTCCGGGACTAGCGGGAGGACTGGGGCCAACGTCCTGACTTTC. Translated: CASNSGTSGRTGANVLTF.

This clonotype appeared a few times. The V and J genes are TRBV5-1 and TRBJ2-3, with 8 bases aligning to TRBD1. The CDR3 sequence is 14 residues long. Trimming cost V 9 bases and J 1 base; bases outside gene matches: 7. Germline values: CDR1 SGHRS, CDR2 YFSETQ. The CDR3 DNA reads TGCGCCACCGGGGAGACAGGGGGCACAGATACGCAGTATTTT. This codes for CATGETGGTDTQYF.

This clonotype was counted between two and nine times. The chain links TRBV12-3 or TRBV12-4 to TRBJ2-7; 7 nucleotides agree with TRBD1. The J segment lost 6 bases and the V segment lost 5 bases, leaving 10 bases of the junction unmatched. This CDR3 contains 14 residues. CDR3 loop: CASSPYGQVGEQYF. The CDR3 nucleotides are TGTGCCAGCAGTCCTTACGGACAGGTCGGCGAGCAGTACTTC.

This clonotype was counted ten times or more. This rearrangement joins TRBV28 to TRBJ1-6; D is undetermined. The V end was cut by 6 bases, the J end by 3 bases, with 9 bases between. The CDR3 sequence is 14 residues long. The V gene's germline CDR1 is MDHEN and CDR2 SYDVKM. CDR3 DNA sequence: TGTGCCAGCAGCCTGGTCCTCTATAATTCACCCCTCCACTTT. Protein: CASSLVLYNSPLHF.

The chain is built from TRBV7-9 and TRBJ2-3; weak D call: TRBD1 (5 bases). This CDR3 contains 17 residues. Trimming took 5 bases from V and 0 from J, leaving 18 bases between them. CDR1 is SEHNR and CDR2 is FQNEAQ in the germline V gene (reference sequence). The CDR3: CASSHATGFPSTDTQYF. The CDR3 bases are TGTGCCAGCAGCCACGCAACAGGTTTTCCTAGCACAGATACGCAGTATTTT. Using reference TRBV7-9 and TRBJ2-3 for the parts outside the CDR3, the full variable domain is DTGVSQNPRHKITKRGQNVTFRCDPISEHNRLYWYRQTLGQGPEFLTYFQNEAQLEKSRLLSDRFSAERPKGSFSTLEIQRTEQGDSAMYLCASSHATGFPSTDTQYFGPGTRLTVL.

This clonotype was seen ten or more times. The V call is TRBV28, the J call TRBJ2-3; D remains ambiguous. Germline V gene sequence: CDR1 MDHEN, CDR2 SYDVKM. CDR3 length: 13 amino acids. V dropped 4 bases and J dropped 2 bases, with 7 bases sitting between them. CDR3 protein: CASSSGDTDTQYF. DNA for the CDR3: TGTGCCAGCAGTTCCGGTGACACAGATACGCAGTATTTT.

This clonotype was detected many times. This chain uses TRBV29-1 with TRBJ1-2, with a weak D call TRBD1 (5 bases). The CDR3 totals 14 residues. Germline CDR1 and CDR2: SQVTM and ANQGSEA. Deletions cut 8 bases from V and 0 bases from J, with 16 bases between. The CDR3 DNA is TGCAGCACCGGGGCATCTCCCTCTAACTATGGCTACACCTTC. As protein: CSTGASPSNYGYTF.

This clonotype was counted ten times or more. V usage is TRBV3-1 and J usage is TRBJ2-3; 8 nucleotides line up with TRBD1. The CDR3 contains 15 residues. V dropped 4 bases and J dropped 4; count of bases not matched to a gene: 7. The V gene's germline CDR1 is LGHDT and CDR2 YNNKEL (reference sequence). CDR3 nucleotide sequence: TGTGCCAGCAGCCCGACAGGGGCGAGCGCAGATACGCAGTATTTT. This encodes CASSPTGASADTQYF.

This clonotype was found many times. The chain's CDR3 is CSVDGTDTQYF. DNA for the CDR3: TGCAGCGTTGACGGCACAGATACGCAGTATTTT. The chain has TRBV29-1 and TRBJ2-3; D is unclear. From germline, CDR1 is SQVTM and CDR2 ANQGSEA. V shed 3 bases and J shed 1 base, with 2 bases lying between them. The CDR3 totals 11 residues.

This clonotype was observed a handful of times. The chain is built from TRBV12-3 or TRBV12-4 and TRBJ2-3, with 8 bases that match TRBD2. Trimming took 10 bases from V and 3 from J; bases not matched to a gene: 12. The CDR3 spans 15 residues. The CDR3 nucleotides are TGTGCCACCCTTCAGCCGGGGGGGCGAACAGATACGCAGTATTTT. Encoded protein: CATLQPGGRTDTQYF.